The 32 T cell receptor beta chains presented below share a single source sample, sequenced in a study of CD8 T cells in ankylosing spondylitis. TCRdb reprocessed the 5' RACE reads with MiXCR, giving one entry per CDR3 protein. There are about 130,000 distinct CDR3 sequences in the sample; over 7% occur only once, and about 3.6% lies in the top ten. Sample: blood, either unsorted or a sorted T cell fraction (not recorded which). Receptor source: a male donor with ankylosing spondylitis or in good health (not recorded which).

The genes are TRBV19 and TRBJ2-7, with 9 bases that match TRBD2. Looked up from germline, CDR1 is LNHDA and CDR2 is SQIVND (reference sequence). The V segment lost 6 bases and the J segment 3 bases; nucleotides outside the gene matches: 3. The CDR3 consists of 13 residues. The CDR3 DNA reads as TGTGCCAGTAGCCAGACTAGCGGCTACGAGCAGTACTTC. It encodes CASSQTSGYEQYF.

This clonotype was seen repeatedly, ten times or more. The V and J genes are TRBV20-1 and TRBJ2-2, with 12 bases identical to TRBD2. There are 17 residues in the CDR3. CDR1 is DFQATT and CDR2 is SNEGSKA in the germline V gene (reference sequence). Losses at the gene ends were 6 bases for V and 7 bases for J; bases not matched to a gene: 15. CDR3 sequence (DNA): TGCAGTGCCACTCCCCCAGGAACTAGCGGGAGGATCGGGGAGCTGTTTTTT. This gives the protein CSATPPGTSGRIGELFF.

This sequence joins TRBV24-1 and TRBJ2-2, with a possible D match to TRBD1 (6 bases). With 5 bases removed from V and 4 bases from J, the gap between germline ends came to 13 bases. CDR3 length equals 15 residues. CDR1 KGHDR and CDR2 SFDVKD come from the germline V gene. The chain's CDR3 is CATSGNTGFTGELFF. CDR3 DNA sequence: TGTGCCACCAGTGGAAATACAGGGTTCACCGGGGAGCTGTTTTTT.

The rearrangement uses TRBV7-3 and TRBJ2-1; D uncertain. Trimming removed 5 bases from V and 5 bases from J, with 10 bases in between. The germline gives CDR1 SGHTA, CDR2 FQGTGA. This CDR3 is 13 amino acids long. The CDR3 sequence is CASSAGEHNEQFF. CDR3 nucleotides: TGTGCCAGCAGCGCCGGAGAGCACAATGAGCAGTTCTTC.

The V gene is TRBV27, the J gene TRBJ2-6; the D is unclear. The length of the CDR3 is 16 residues. Germline lookup yields CDR1 MNHEY and CDR2 SMNVEV (reference sequence). V dropped 2 bases and J dropped 0 bases, with 8 bases sitting between them. The CDR3 DNA reads as TGTGCCAGCAGTTTAACGACGAGCTCTGGGGCCAACGTCCTGACTTTC. It encodes CASSLTTSSGANVLTF.

The V gene is TRBV5-6, the J gene TRBJ2-3; D may be TRBD2 (5 bases). Trimming removed 4 bases at V and 0 bases at J, with 21 bases between. The germline CDR1 and CDR2 sequences are SGHDT and YYEEEE. CDR3 length: 18 residues. The CDR3 loop is CASSPRTGRGTSTDTQYF. CDR3 bases: TGTGCCAGCAGCCCACGGACCGGACGGGGAACTAGCACAGATACGCAGTATTTT. The complete variable domain, with remaining parts taken from reference TRBV5-6 and TRBJ2-3, reads DAGVTQSPTHLIKTRGQQVTLRCSPKSGHDTVSWYQQALGQGPQFIFQYYEEEERQRGNFPDRFSGHQFPNYSSELNVNALLLGDSALYLCASSPRTGRGTSTDTQYFGPGTRLTVL.

The J gene is TRBJ2-5, the V gene TRBV14; D possibly corresponds to TRBD1 (6 bases). Germline assignment: CDR1 SGHDN and CDR2 FVKESK. The CDR3 loop spans 14 amino acids. V lost 4 bases to trimming and J lost 5 bases, with 14 bases between them. The CDR3 sequence is CASSRSSQGETQYF. The CDR3 DNA follows: TGTGCCAGCAGCCGATCCAGTCAGGGGGAGACCCAGTACTTC.

The CDR3: CSVNSERTDTQYF. CDR3 in DNA: TGCAGCGTGAATAGCGAACGCACAGATACGCAGTATTTT. V and J are TRBV29-1 and TRBJ2-3; D is perhaps TRBD2 (5 bases). The CDR3 length is 13 residues. Trimming removed 6 bases at V and 1 base at J, with 11 bases between. Germline CDR1 SQVTM, CDR2 ANQGSEA.

This clonotype was detected ten times or more. This rearrangement joins TRBV12-3 or TRBV12-4 to TRBJ1-2; no clear D gene. This CDR3 has 11 amino acids. With 6 bases removed from V and 2 bases from J, the gap between germline ends came to 4 bases. The chain's CDR3 is CASRLNYGYTF. The CDR3 DNA is TGTGCCAGCAGACTCAACTATGGCTACACCTTC.

The chain is built from TRBV5-1 and TRBJ2-1; D possibly matches TRBD1 or TRBD2 (5 bases each). CDR1 and CDR2 (germline): SGHRS, YFSETQ. V lost 5 bases, J lost 5 bases, and 14 bases lay in between. CDR3 size: 14 residues. In DNA form, the CDR3 reads TGCGCCAGCAGTAGACGAGGGGAACACAATGAGCAGTTCTTC. Translating it yields CASSRRGEHNEQFF.

This clonotype was detected many times. The gene calls are TRBV5-1 and TRBJ2-3; D is uncertain. The length of the CDR3 is 12 residues. V was shortened by 0 bases and J by 9 bases, with 8 bases between the two germline ends. Germline lookup yields CDR1 SGHRS and CDR2 YFSETQ. This chain's CDR3 is CASSLEKRTQYF. The CDR3 DNA reads TGCGCCAGCAGCTTGGAAAAGAGGACGCAGTATTTT. Supplemented by reference TRBV5-1 and TRBJ2-3, the full variable domain reads KAGVTQTPRYLIKTRGQQVTLSCSPISGHRSVSWYQQTPGQGLQFLFEYFSETQRNKGNFPGRFSGRQFSNSRSEMNVSTLELGDSALYLCASSLEKRTQYFGPGTRLTVL.

This clonotype was counted ten times or more. The V call is TRBV5-1, the J call TRBJ1-5; tentatively, D is TRBD1 (6 bases). This CDR3 is 13 amino acids long. V was clipped by 0 bases and J by 9 bases, with 10 bases between them. CDR1 and CDR2 from the germline V gene are SGHRS and YFSETQ. This chain's CDR3 is CASSLERGGPQHF. The CDR3 DNA is TGCGCCAGCAGCTTGGAAAGGGGGGGGCCCCAGCATTTT.

The chain combines TRBV9 with TRBJ2-1; 7 positions match TRBD2. This CDR3 contains 17 residues. Per the germline V gene, CDR1 is SGDLS and CDR2 is YYNGEE. The V segment lost 1 base and the J segment 1 base; nucleotides outside the gene matches: 8. As DNA, the CDR3 is TGTGCCAGCAGCGTACTGTCGGGAGGAGGGTCCTACAATGAGCAGTTCTTC. It translates to CASSVLSGGGSYNEQFF.

This clonotype was detected ten times or more. The V gene is TRBV5-1, the J gene TRBJ2-7, with 9 positions matching TRBD2. With 6 bases clipped from V and 3 bases from J, the junction kept 19 bases outside the gene matches. Germline assignment: CDR1 SGHRS and CDR2 YFSETQ. This CDR3 is built from 18 residues. The CDR3 nucleotides read TGCGCCAGCAACCGGGTGGGCTCGCTGGGGACTAGCAACTACGAGCAGTACTTC. The encoded protein is CASNRVGSLGTSNYEQYF.

This clonotype was seen at least ten times. The chain couples TRBV5-1 to TRBJ1-2, with D perhaps matching TRBD1 (6 bases). Germline V gene lookup returns CDR1 SGHRS and CDR2 YFSETQ. V lost 4 bases and J 6 bases, leaving 10 bases between the germline ends. This CDR3 has 12 residues. The CDR3 reads CASSADRNGYTF. In DNA form, the CDR3 reads TGCGCCAGCAGCGCTGACAGGAATGGCTACACCTTC.

This clonotype was found many times. The chain recombines TRBV29-1 with TRBJ2-5, with 10 bases identical to TRBD1. CDR1 and CDR2 from the germline V gene are SQVTM and ANQGSEA. The CDR3 runs to 13 residues. V shed 6 bases and J 5 bases; nucleotides not matched to a gene: 6. CDR3 protein: CSVATGGAETQYF. The CDR3 DNA follows: TGCAGCGTAGCGACAGGGGGCGCGGAGACCCAGTACTTC.

This clonotype was recorded at least ten times. V usage is TRBV7-2 and J usage is TRBJ2-2; D not certain. V was pared by 2 bases and J by 4 bases, with 11 bases between. Germline CDR1 is SGHTA and CDR2 is FQGNSA. The CDR3 is 15 residues long. CDR3 nucleotides: TGTGCCAGCAGCTTATGGTCGGCGGTCACCGGGGAGCTGTTTTTT. Protein product: CASSLWSAVTGELFF.

V usage is TRBV4-1 and J usage is TRBJ2-2; D perhaps matches TRBD1 (5 bases). CDR3 length: 18 amino acids. CDR1 is MGHRA, CDR2 YSYEKL, per germline. The V and J ends lost 0 bases and 0 bases respectively, with 14 bases between them. The CDR3 loop reads CASSQDRRQGSNTGELFF. Here the CDR3 DNA reads TGCGCCAGCAGCCAAGATAGGCGGCAGGGATCGAACACCGGGGAGCTGTTTTTT.

The table lists this clonotype with many counts. The CDR3 is CSASDAAMALNTEAFF. The CDR3 nucleotides are TGCAGTGCTAGTGACGCAGCCATGGCCTTGAACACTGAAGCTTTCTTT. The J gene is TRBJ1-1, the V gene TRBV20-1, with D uncertain. Germline-derived CDR1 and CDR2 are DFQATT and SNEGSKA (reference sequence). Between the trimmed V and J ends, which lost 3 bases and 0 bases, there was a span of 17 bases. This CDR3 is 16 amino acids long.

This clonotype was observed many times. This chain connects TRBV20-1 to TRBJ2-3; the match to TRBD2 covers 11 bases. After removal of 3 bases from V and 3 bases from J, the junction contained 8 bases not matched to a gene. From germline, CDR1 is DFQATT and CDR2 SNEGSKA (reference sequence). The CDR3 consists of 16 residues. As DNA, the CDR3 is TGCAGTGCTAGTCGGCTAGCGGGAGGAGGTACAGATACGCAGTATTTT. Encoded protein: CSASRLAGGGTDTQYF.

At least ten counts were recorded for this clonotype. The chain joins TRBV12-3 or TRBV12-4 to TRBJ2-7, with D perhaps TRBD1 (6 bases). The germline V and J ends were trimmed by 3 bases and 4 bases, with 16 bases remaining between them. This CDR3 is 15 amino acids long. This CDR3 reads CASSLRQERNYEQYF. CDR3 DNA sequence: TGTGCCAGCAGTTTGAGACAGGAGAGGAATTACGAGCAGTACTTC.

This clonotype was observed many times. The rearrangement links TRBV20-1 to TRBJ2-2, with TRBD2 matching 12 bases. Per germline, CDR1 DFQATT and CDR2 SNEGSKA (reference sequence). The trim removed 3 bases at V and 4 bases at J, leaving 6 bases unmatched. The CDR3 contains 16 residues. The CDR3 protein is CSASPSGREVTGELFF. CDR3 DNA sequence: TGCAGTGCTAGCCCTAGCGGGAGGGAAGTCACCGGGGAGCTGTTTTTT.

This clonotype has at least ten counts. CDR3 region: CASSPNTRTSGRKNEQFF. The CDR3 coding sequence is TGTGCCAGCAGCCCAAACACAAGGACTAGCGGGAGGAAAAATGAGCAGTTCTTC. The chain uses TRBV11-2 and TRBJ2-1; 14 bases map to TRBD2. This CDR3 is built from 18 residues. Germline CDR1 SGHAT, CDR2 FQNNGV. Losses at the gene ends were 5 bases for V and 7 bases for J; bases not matched to a gene: 13.

This chain connects TRBV12-3 or TRBV12-4 to TRBJ2-3; 7 positions match TRBD2. V lost 5 bases and J lost 2; bases outside the gene matches: 10. This CDR3 is 16 amino acids long. The CDR3 region has the DNA TGTGCCAGCAGTCCGAACCCCGGGACTATCACAGATACGCAGTATTTT. Translation gives CASSPNPGTITDTQYF.

The chain recombines TRBV7-8 with TRBJ2-5; 10 positions agree with TRBD1. Germline V CDR1 and CDR2: SGHVS, FQNEAQ. This CDR3 has 15 residues. The ends lost 6 bases at V and 1 base at J; junction bases unmatched: 5. CDR3 sequence reads: CASRSGTGVQETQYF. The CDR3 nucleotides read TGTGCCAGCAGGTCCGGGACAGGGGTCCAAGAGACCCAGTACTTC.

The gene calls are TRBV7-2 and TRBJ2-2; 8 bases map to TRBD2. V trimming: 5 bases; J trimming: 1 base; junction bases outside the gene matches: 6. CDR3 size: 16 residues. Germline V CDR1 and CDR2: SGHTA, FQGNSA. The CDR3 is CASSREGLVNTGELFF. CDR3 nucleotide sequence: TGTGCCAGCAGCAGAGAGGGACTAGTGAACACCGGGGAGCTGTTTTTT.

This clonotype showed up just a few times. This chain connects TRBV6-2 or TRBV6-3 to TRBJ2-2; no clear D. Trimming took off 0 bases at V and 4 bases at J, with 12 bases between the two ends. This CDR3 is 16 amino acids long. The germline gives CDR1 MNHEY, CDR2 SVGEGT. The CDR3 DNA reads as TGTGCCAGCAGTTACTCGAGCTTGGAAATCACCGGGGAGCTGTTTTTT. Translating it yields CASSYSSLEITGELFF.

This clonotype has at least ten counts. The V call is TRBV5-1, the J call TRBJ2-7, with 8 bases that match TRBD1. The length of the CDR3 is 14 residues. Losses at the gene ends were 1 base for V and 2 bases for J; bases not matched to a gene: 2. Germline V gives CDR1 SGHRS, CDR2 YFSETQ. The CDR3 sequence is CASSLIRGPYEQYF. The CDR3 nucleotides are TGCGCCAGCAGCTTGATCAGGGGGCCCTACGAGCAGTACTTC.

This clonotype was seen at least ten times. The chain carries TRBV5-5 and TRBJ2-1; D is ambiguous. Germline loops: CDR1 SGHKS, CDR2 YYEKEE (reference sequence). This CDR3 region has 11 residues. Trimming shortened V by 2 bases and J by 5 bases, and 2 bases separated the two germline ends. In DNA form, the CDR3 reads TGTGCCAGCAGCTTCCACAATGAGCAGTTCTTC. As protein: CASSFHNEQFF.

This clonotype occurred many times. The chain links TRBV5-1 to TRBJ2-2; TRBD1 is a possible D gene (5 bases). V dropped 5 bases and J dropped 5 bases, with 13 bases sitting between them. CDR1 SGHRS and CDR2 YFSETQ come from the germline V gene. This CDR3 has 14 amino acids. CDR3 protein: CASSQGDGTGELFF. The DNA of the CDR3 is TGCGCCAGCAGTCAGGGTGACGGGACCGGGGAGCTGTTTTTT.

This clonotype was counted at least ten times. The V and J genes are TRBV5-1 and TRBJ2-1; D is unresolved. CDR3 length: 17 amino acids. With 0 bases removed from V and 0 bases from J, the gap between germline ends came to 13 bases. CDR1 and CDR2 from the germline V gene are SGHRS and YFSETQ. CDR3 loop: CASSLAEARSSYNEQFF. CDR3 sequence (DNA): TGCGCCAGCAGCTTGGCCGAGGCGCGAAGCTCCTACAATGAGCAGTTCTTC.

This rearrangement joins TRBV28 to TRBJ2-7, with TRBD2 matching over 9 bases. V lost 3 bases and J lost 5; bases outside the gene matches: 8. The CDR3 totals 15 residues. The germline CDR1 and CDR2 sequences are MDHEN and SYDVKM. The CDR3 is CASSFRIAGVNEQYF. DNA of the CDR3: TGTGCCAGCAGTTTTCGCATAGCGGGAGTTAACGAGCAGTACTTC.